The 14 T cell receptor beta chains below were found in one sample sequenced in a study of T cell responses to AZD1222 COVID-19 vaccine. Only in-frame clones appear in the TCRdb table, and some are missing; sequencing was by immunoSEQ multiplex PCR. In the table there are some 58,000 clones, roughly three quarters of which are singletons. Material: peripheral blood, obtained 28 days after the second AZD1222 dose. These TCRs come from an adult who received the AZD1222 COVID-19 vaccine.

The CDR3 sequence: CASSAPLAPEQYF. The CDR3 region has the DNA TGTGCCAGCAGCGCACCCCTAGCCCCAGAGCAGTACTTC. The chain combines TRBV5-6 with TRBJ2-7; the D gene is possibly TRBD2 (5 bases). Trimming pared 4 bases from V and 7 bases from J, leaving 15 bases between. The CDR3 totals 13 residues. Germline V gene sequence: CDR1 SGHDT, CDR2 YYEEEE.

This clone was recorded only once. The rearrangement links TRBV27 to TRBJ2-2, with 16 bases fitting TRBD2. The CDR3 has 18 amino acids. Trimming cost V 5 bases and J 1 base; bases outside gene matches: 4. Germline loops: CDR1 MNHEY, CDR2 SMNVEV (reference sequence). For the CDR3, the DNA is TGTGCCAGCAGTCCGGGACTAGCGGGAGGGAAGAACACCGGGGAGCTGTTTTTT. Protein: CASSPGLAGGKNTGELFF.

In its sample, this clone was seen a few times. This chain uses TRBV7-9 with TRBJ1-1; TRBD1 matches 8 bases. This CDR3 comprises 18 residues. J gave up 0 bases and V 2 bases, and 11 bases lay outside the gene matches. In germline, CDR1 is SEHNR, CDR2 FQNEAQ (reference sequence). For the CDR3, the DNA is TGTGCCAGCAGCTTATTTACGAGACAGGGGCTCATGAACACTGAAGCTTTCTTT. Protein: CASSLFTRQGLMNTEAFF. The full variable domain, rest sourced from reference TRBV7-9 and TRBJ1-1, is DTGVSQNPRHKITKRGQNVTFRCDPISEHNRLYWYRQTLGQGPEFLTYFQNEAQLEKSRLLSDRFSAERPKGSFSTLEIQRTEQGDSAMYLCASSLFTRQGLMNTEAFFGQGTRLTVV.

J is TRBJ2-7 and V is TRBV30; 10 bases are shared with TRBD1. The CDR3 is 16 residues long. CDR1 and CDR2 from the germline V gene are GTSNPN and SVGIG (reference sequence). With V trimmed by 1 base and J by 3 bases, 9 bases remained unmatched. CDR3 amino acids: CAWSAPPDRGLYEQYF. The CDR3, as DNA: TGTGCCTGGAGTGCCCCTCCAGACAGGGGGCTCTACGAGCAGTACTTC.

The rearrangement uses TRBV29-1 and TRBJ2-3; 8 bases line up with TRBD1. The CDR3 sequence is 14 residues long. V shed 7 bases, J shed 0 bases, and the junction held 6 bases outside the gene matches. The germline V gene encodes CDR1 SQVTM and CDR2 ANQGSEA. The CDR3 DNA is TGCAGCGCCACAGGGGGGCCCAGCACAGATACGCAGTATTTT. This sequence encodes CSATGGPSTDTQYF.

In this sample, this clone turned up once. This rearrangement joins TRBV5-1 to TRBJ2-7; tentative D call: TRBD2 (5 bases). Germline V gene data show CDR1 as SGHRS and CDR2 as YFSETQ. The CDR3 runs 15 residues. V lost 7 bases, J lost 3 bases, and 20 bases lay in between. Written as DNA, the CDR3 is TGCGCCAGCGGTAGGAGCGGAGAGTCGCGCTACGAGCAGTACTTC. It is translated as CASGRSGESRYEQYF.

The CDR3 here is CASSFLPTITTNEKLFF. The CDR3 nucleotides read TGTGCCAGCAGTTTTCTCCCAACCATAACAACTAATGAAAAACTGTTTTTT. V and J are TRBV28 and TRBJ1-4; the D is unclear. V dropped 3 bases and J dropped 0 bases, with 14 bases sitting between them. From germline, CDR1 is MDHEN and CDR2 SYDVKM. This CDR3 is 17 amino acids long.

The V call is TRBV6-2 or TRBV6-3, the J call TRBJ1-2, with D tentatively TRBD1 (6 bases). With 2 bases removed from V and 2 bases from J, the gap between germline ends came to 12 bases. This CDR3 comprises 15 residues. In germline, CDR1 is MNHEY, CDR2 SVGEGT. The CDR3 nucleotides read TGTGCCAGCAGTTACCCCGGGACACCCAACTATGGCTACACCTTC. Translating gives CASSYPGTPNYGYTF.

This chain uses TRBV7-2 with TRBJ2-5; no firm D call. This CDR3 region has 14 residues. CDR1 is SGHTA and CDR2 is FQGNSA in the germline V gene. Trimming took off 3 bases at V and 2 bases at J, with 10 bases between the two ends. The CDR3 DNA follows: TGTGCCAGCAGCTTCCAACTCGGGCAAGAGACCCAGTACTTC. Translation: CASSFQLGQETQYF.

The chain uses TRBV4-1 and TRBJ2-7, with unresolved D. Germline V lookup: CDR1 MGHRA, CDR2 YSYEKL. V lost 0 bases to trimming and J lost 3 bases, with 15 bases between them. This CDR3 is built from 16 residues. Here the CDR3 DNA reads TGCGCCAGCAGCCAAGAAACGACGCCTCGCAGCTACGAGCAGTACTTC. This encodes CASSQETTPRSYEQYF.

Comment on this clone: Other nucleotide sequences from this sample produce the same CDR3. The V call is TRBV28, the J call TRBJ1-2; possibly TRBD1 for D (6 bases). The CDR3 spans 13 residues. CDR1 and CDR2 from the germline V gene are MDHEN and SYDVKM. V lost 7 bases, J lost 2 bases, and 11 bases lay in between. CDR3 nucleotides: TGTGCCAGCATCCCAGACAGGAACTATGGCTACACCTTC. This sequence encodes CASIPDRNYGYTF.

This chain connects TRBV29-1 to TRBJ1-3, with a tentative D call TRBD1 (5 bases). V lost 7 bases and J lost 9, with 13 bases in between. The germline V gene has CDR1 SQVTM and CDR2 ANQGSEA. The CDR3 length is 11 residues. The CDR3 coding sequence is TGCAGCGCTTCAGGGAGTGGCACCATATATTTT. Translated, it gives CSASGSGTIYF.

The gene calls are TRBV5-1 and TRBJ1-2; D ambiguous. V lost 5 bases and J 0 bases, leaving 14 bases between the germline ends. The CDR3 is 15 amino acids. Looked up from germline, CDR1 is SGHRS and CDR2 is YFSETQ. CDR3 nucleotide sequence: TGCGCCAGCAGAAGGGTAGGACTAGCTAACTATGGCTACACCTTC. Translating gives CASRRVGLANYGYTF.

The rearrangement links TRBV4-2 to TRBJ1-2; 7 bases are shared with TRBD1. Germline trimming cut 2 bases from V and 2 bases from J; bases unmatched to any gene: 2. CDR3 length: 14 amino acids. Germline-derived CDR1 and CDR2 are LGHNA and YNFKEQ. This CDR3 is CASSQSGGNYGYTF. The CDR3 bases are TGTGCCAGCAGCCAATCAGGGGGAAACTATGGCTACACCTTC.